This T cell receptor (beta chain) was profiled in a study of blood T cell repertoires in COVID-19. Turning to the study itself: Samples came from the United States, Italy and Spain, spanning acute and convalescent COVID-19. From T cells, B-cell-depleted T cells, or PBMCs came the material, which was cDNA or gDNA.

The table lists this clone with a count of one. As originally analysed: The assay estimated nucleated cells by amplifying reference gene primers. Profiled with immunoSEQ multiplex PCR; TCRdb holds only in-frame clones, not every one. That table supplies the V and J calls and clone size; D and trimming were determined from the DNA. The profile shows 52,000 or so clones, about four fifths of them singletons. The receptor comes from a man between 65 and 85 years old with active COVID-19. The source material was peripheral blood.

This CDR3 reads CASSFSRSTEAFF. CDR3 nucleotide sequence: TGTGCCAGCAGTTTTAGTCGGAGCACTGAAGCTTTCTTT. The rearrangement joins TRBV12-3 or TRBV12-4 to TRBJ1-1; no clear D. This CDR3 has 13 residues. Trimming removed 3 bases from V and 4 bases from J, with 9 bases in between.